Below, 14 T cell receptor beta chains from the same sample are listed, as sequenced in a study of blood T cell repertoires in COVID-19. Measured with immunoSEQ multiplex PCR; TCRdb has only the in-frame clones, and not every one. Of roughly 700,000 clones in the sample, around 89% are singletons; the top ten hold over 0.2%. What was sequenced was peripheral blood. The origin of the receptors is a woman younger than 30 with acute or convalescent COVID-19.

CDR3 loop: CASRKWGGYNEQFF. In DNA form, the CDR3 reads TGCGCCAGCAGGAAATGGGGGGGGTACAATGAGCAGTTCTTC. This chain uses TRBV4-1 with TRBJ2-1, with 7 bases aligning to TRBD2. Per the germline V gene, CDR1 is MGHRA and CDR2 is YSYEKL. The CDR3 is 14 amino acids. Trimming cost V 6 bases and J 4 bases; bases outside gene matches: 6.

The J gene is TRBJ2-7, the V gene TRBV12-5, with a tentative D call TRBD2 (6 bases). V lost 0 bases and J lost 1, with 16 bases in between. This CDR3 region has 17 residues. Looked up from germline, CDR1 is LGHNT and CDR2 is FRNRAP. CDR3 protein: CASGLVQGVGLSYEQYF. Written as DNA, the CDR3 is TGTGCTAGTGGTTTGGTACAAGGAGTCGGACTATCCTACGAGCAGTACTTC.

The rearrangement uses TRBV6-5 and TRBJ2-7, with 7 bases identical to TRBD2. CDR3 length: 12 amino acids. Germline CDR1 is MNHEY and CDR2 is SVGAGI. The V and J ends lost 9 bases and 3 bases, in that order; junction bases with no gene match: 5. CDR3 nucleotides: TGTGCCAGTGATCCGGGGGGCTACGAGCAGTACTTC. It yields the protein CASDPGGYEQYF.

The CDR3 protein is CASSSLGLAGGPNEQFF. CDR3 DNA: TGTGCCAGCAGTTCCCTCGGACTAGCGGGGGGGCCTAATGAGCAGTTCTTC. The V and J genes are TRBV6-2 or TRBV6-3 and TRBJ2-1; 15 nucleotides align to TRBD2. The V and J ends lost 4 bases and 7 bases, in that order; junction bases with no gene match: 8. CDR1 is MNHEY and CDR2 is SVGEGT in the germline V gene. CDR3 length: 17 residues.

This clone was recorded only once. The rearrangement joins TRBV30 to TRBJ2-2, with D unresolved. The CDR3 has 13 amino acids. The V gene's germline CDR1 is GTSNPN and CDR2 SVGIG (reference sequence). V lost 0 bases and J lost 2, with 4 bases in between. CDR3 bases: TGTGCCTGGAGTGTCTCCAACACCGGGGAGCTGTTTTTT. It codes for CAWSVSNTGELFF.

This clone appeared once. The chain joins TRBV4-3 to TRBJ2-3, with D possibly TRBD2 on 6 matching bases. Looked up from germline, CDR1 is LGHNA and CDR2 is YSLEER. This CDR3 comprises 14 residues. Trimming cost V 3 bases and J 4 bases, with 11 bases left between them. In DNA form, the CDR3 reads TGCGCCAGCAGCCAGGGGGACTCCCCAGATACGCAGTATTTT. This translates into CASSQGDSPDTQYF.

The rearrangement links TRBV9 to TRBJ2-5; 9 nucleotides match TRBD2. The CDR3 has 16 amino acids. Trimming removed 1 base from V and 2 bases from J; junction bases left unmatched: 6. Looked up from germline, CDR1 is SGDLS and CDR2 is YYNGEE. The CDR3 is CASSVTGTSRQETQYF. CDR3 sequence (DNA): TGTGCCAGCAGCGTAACCGGGACTAGCAGGCAAGAGACCCAGTACTTC.

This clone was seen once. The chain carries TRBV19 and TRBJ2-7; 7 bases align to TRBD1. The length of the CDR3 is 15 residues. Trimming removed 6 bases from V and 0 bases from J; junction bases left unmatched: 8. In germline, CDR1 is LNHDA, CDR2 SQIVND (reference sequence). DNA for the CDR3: TGTGCCAGTAGCCCAACACGGGACAGCTCCTACGAGCAGTACTTC. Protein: CASSPTRDSSYEQYF.

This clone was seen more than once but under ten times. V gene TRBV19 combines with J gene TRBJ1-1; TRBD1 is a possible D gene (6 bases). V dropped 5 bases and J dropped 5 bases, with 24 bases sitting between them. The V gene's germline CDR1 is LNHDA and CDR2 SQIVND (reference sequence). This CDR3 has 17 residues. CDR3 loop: CASSWMHRAVPGTEAFF. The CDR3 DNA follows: TGTGCCAGTAGTTGGATGCACAGGGCCGTGCCAGGGACTGAAGCTTTCTTT. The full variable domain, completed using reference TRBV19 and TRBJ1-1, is DGGITQSPKYLFRKEGQNVTLSCEQNLNHDAMYWYRQDPGQGLRLIYYSQIVNDFQKGDIAEGYSVSREKKESFPLTVTSAQKNPTAFYLCASSWMHRAVPGTEAFFGQGTRLTVV.

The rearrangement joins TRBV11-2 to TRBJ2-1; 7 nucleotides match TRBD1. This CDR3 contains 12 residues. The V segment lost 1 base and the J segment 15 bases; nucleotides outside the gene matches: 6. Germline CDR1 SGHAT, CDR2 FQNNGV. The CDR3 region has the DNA TGTGCCAGCAGCTTAGCCGGGACAGTCTGGTTCTTC. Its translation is CASSLAGTVWFF.

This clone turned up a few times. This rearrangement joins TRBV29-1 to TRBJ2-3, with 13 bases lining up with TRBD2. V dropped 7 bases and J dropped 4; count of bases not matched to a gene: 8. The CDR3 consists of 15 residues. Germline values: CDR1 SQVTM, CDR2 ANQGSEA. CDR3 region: CSGLLAGGSPDTQYF. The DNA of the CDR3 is TGCAGCGGACTACTAGCGGGGGGGAGTCCAGATACGCAGTATTTT.

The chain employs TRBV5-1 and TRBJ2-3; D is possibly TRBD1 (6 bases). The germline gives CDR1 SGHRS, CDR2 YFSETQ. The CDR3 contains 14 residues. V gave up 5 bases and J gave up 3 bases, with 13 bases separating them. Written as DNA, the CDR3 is TGCGCCAGCAGACAGCCACAGGGTACAGATACGCAGTATTTT. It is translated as CASRQPQGTDTQYF.

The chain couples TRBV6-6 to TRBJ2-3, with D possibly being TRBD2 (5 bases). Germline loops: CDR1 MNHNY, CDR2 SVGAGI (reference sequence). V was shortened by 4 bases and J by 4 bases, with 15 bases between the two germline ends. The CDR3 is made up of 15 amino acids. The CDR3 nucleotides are TGTGCCAGCAGTTTGCTAAGGCTAGCAGCAGATACGCAGTATTTT. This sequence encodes CASSLLRLAADTQYF.

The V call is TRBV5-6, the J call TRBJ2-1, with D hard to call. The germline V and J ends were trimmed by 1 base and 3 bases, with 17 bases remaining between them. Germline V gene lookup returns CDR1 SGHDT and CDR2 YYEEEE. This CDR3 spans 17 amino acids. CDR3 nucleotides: TGTGCCAGCAGCTTGATGGATCTACAGCTAATCTACAATGAGCAGTTCTTC. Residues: CASSLMDLQLIYNEQFF.